The clone carrying this T cell receptor (beta chain) showed up just a few times. The antigen is unknown. These data originate in a study of CD8+ T cells in alopecia areata. Noted treatment: oral pan-JAK inhibitor, 5-10 mg twice daily. CDR1 and CDR2 from the germline V gene are GTSNPN and SVGIG (reference sequence). The germline V and J ends were trimmed by 0 bases and 0 bases, with 9 bases remaining between them. This CDR3 comprises 15 residues. General study results and limits: Relative to normal scalp, lesional scalp, especially alopecia totalis/universalis, showed higher clonality. Patients shared TCRs less clearly than mice did, possibly for HLA-related reasons.

Extraction of RNA preceded its reverse transcription into cDNA, which served as the sequencing template. The method was immunoSEQ multiplex PCR; TCRdb's version includes in-frame clones alone and lacks a portion of them. Among 200,000 to 250,000 clones, more than 45% were seen once, and the ten largest hold more than 1.5%. V and J are TRBV30 and TRBJ1-3; D is unresolved. Sequenced material: CD4+ T cells sorted from blood, taken at week 4, from a patient treated with tofacitinib. This TCR came from a human donor with alopecia areata. The CDR3 spells CAWSVGRNSGNTIYF. The CDR3 nucleotides are TGTGCCTGGAGTGTAGGGCGCAACTCTGGAAACACCATATATTTT.